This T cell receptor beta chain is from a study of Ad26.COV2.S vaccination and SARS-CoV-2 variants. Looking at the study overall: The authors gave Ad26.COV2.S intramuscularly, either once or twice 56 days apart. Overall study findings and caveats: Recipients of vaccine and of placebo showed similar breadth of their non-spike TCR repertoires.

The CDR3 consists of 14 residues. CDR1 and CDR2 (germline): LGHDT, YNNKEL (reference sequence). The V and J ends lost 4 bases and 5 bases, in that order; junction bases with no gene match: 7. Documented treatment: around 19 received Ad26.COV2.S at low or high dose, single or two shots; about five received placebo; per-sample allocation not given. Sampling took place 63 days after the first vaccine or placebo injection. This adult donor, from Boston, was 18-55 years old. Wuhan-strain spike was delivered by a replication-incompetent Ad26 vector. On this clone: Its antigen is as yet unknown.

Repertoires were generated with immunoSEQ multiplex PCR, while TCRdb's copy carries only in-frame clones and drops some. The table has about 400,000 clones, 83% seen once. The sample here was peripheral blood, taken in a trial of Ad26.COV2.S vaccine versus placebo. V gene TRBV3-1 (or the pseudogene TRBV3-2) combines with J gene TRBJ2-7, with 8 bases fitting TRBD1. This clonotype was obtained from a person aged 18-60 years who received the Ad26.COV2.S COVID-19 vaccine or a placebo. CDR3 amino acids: CASSPTSGGDEQYF. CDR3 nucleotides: TGTGCCAGCAGCCCAACGTCAGGGGGCGACGAGCAGTACTTC.